This TCR beta chain comes out of a study of Ad26.COV2.S vaccination and SARS-CoV-2 variants. Across the whole study: Trial arm assignment for the donor was COV1001 Ad26.COV2.S.

This clone was recorded once. The CDR3 runs 15 residues. The ends were cut back, 1 base at V and 4 bases at J, with 11 bases in the middle. CDR1 is SGHVS, CDR2 FQNEAQ, per germline. Profiled with immunoSEQ multiplex PCR; TCRdb holds only in-frame clones, not every one. The sample records hundreds of thousands of clones, roughly nine tenths being singletons. Stated treatment: around 19 received Ad26.COV2.S at low or high dose, single or two shots; roughly five received placebo; per-sample allocation not given. Sampling took place 63 days after the first vaccine or placebo injection. Wuhan-strain spike was delivered by a replication-incompetent Ad26 vector.

This chain links TRBV7-8 with TRBJ1-5; unclear D gene. This clonotype was sampled from a person aged 18-65 years who received the Ad26.COV2.S COVID-19 vaccine or a placebo. This specimen was peripheral blood, taken in a trial of Ad26.COV2.S vaccine versus placebo. CDR3 sequence reads: CASSLGDIGNQPQHF. DNA for the CDR3: TGTGCCAGCAGCTTAGGAGATATAGGTAATCAGCCCCAGCATTTT.